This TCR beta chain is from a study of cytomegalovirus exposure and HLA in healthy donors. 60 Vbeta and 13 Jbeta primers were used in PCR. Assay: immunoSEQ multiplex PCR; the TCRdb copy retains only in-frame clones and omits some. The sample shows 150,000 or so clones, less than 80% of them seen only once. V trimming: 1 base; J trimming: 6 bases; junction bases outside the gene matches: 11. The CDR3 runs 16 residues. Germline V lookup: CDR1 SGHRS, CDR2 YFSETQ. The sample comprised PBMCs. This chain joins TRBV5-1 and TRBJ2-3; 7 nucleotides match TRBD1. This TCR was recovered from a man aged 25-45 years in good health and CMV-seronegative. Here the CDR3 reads CASSLLGTDPTDTQYF. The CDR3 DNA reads TGCGCCAGCAGCTTGTTAGGGACAGATCCAACGGATACGCAGTATTTT.